These T cell receptor beta chains were read from a single sample in a study of T cell changes during pregnancy in multiple sclerosis. Sequenced by immunoSEQ multiplex PCR; TCRdb stores in-frame clones only, minus some. The sample carries some 93,000 clones, 90% to 95% recorded once. The specimen was peripheral blood, collected after pregnancy. These receptors were taken from a female donor in good health, enrolled as a control in a pregnancy study. The CDR3 runs from the conserved cysteine through the conserved F or W. Fields, in order: J gene, clone size, V gene, D gene, CDR3 DNA, CDR3 protein. A D gene is named only where the DNA matches it firmly. Only part of the rows carry a size: once, few, many, or a class if the clone is expanded.

>TRBJ2-5|NA|TRBV7-2|TRBD1
TGTGCCAGCGGAGGACAGGGGGTGTGGGAGACCCAGTACTTC
CASGGQGVWETQYF
>TRBJ2-7|NA|TRBV7-2|NA
TGTGCCAGCAGCTTAGTCGGGTTGGGCGAGCAGTACTTC
CASSLVGLGEQYF
>TRBJ2-3|NA|TRBV2|NA
TGTGCCAGCAGTGAAGACGGGTTAGATACGCAGTATTTT
CASSEDGLDTQYF
>TRBJ2-5|NA|TRBV7-6|TRBD1
TGTGCCAGCAGCATCGGGACAGGGAGGGAGACCCAGTACTTC
CASSIGTGRETQYF
>TRBJ1-3|NA|TRBV7-9|TRBD1
TGTGCCAGCAGATCGACAGGGGCTGGAAACACCATATATTTT
CASRSTGAGNTIYF
>TRBJ1-1|NA|TRBV7-6|NA
TGTGCCAGCAGCAGCTGGGAGTCAGGGAACACTGAAGCTTTCTTT
CASSSWESGNTEAFF
>TRBJ1-1|NA|TRBV5-5|NA
TGTGCCAGCAGCTTTTCCCTTCATGGGGAGACTGAAGCTTTCTTT
CASSFSLHGETEAFF
>TRBJ2-2|NA|TRBV29-1|NA
TGCAGCGTTGTAAGGGACTCGAACACCGGGGAGCTGTTTTTT
CSVVRDSNTGELFF
>TRBJ2-1|NA|TRBV11-1|TRBD2
TGTGCCAGCAGCTTACGGGAGGGGGGGTCCAATGAGCAGTTCTTC
CASSLREGGSNEQFF
>TRBJ1-2|NA|TRBV6-5|NA
TGTGCCAGCAGTCTTACAGGGTCCTCGTATGGCTACACCTTC
CASSLTGSSYGYTF
>TRBJ1-2|NA|TRBV7-9|NA
TGTGCCAGCAGCTTTGAGCTGGGCGCTAACTATGGCTACACCTTC
CASSFELGANYGYTF
>TRBJ1-2|NA|TRBV2|NA
TGTGCCAGCAGTGTGAAACAGGCAGACGGCTACACCTTC
CASSVKQADGYTF
>TRBJ1-6|NA|TRBV5-1|NA
TGCGCCAGCAGCTTAGGGAGCTCCTATAATTCACCCCTCCACTTT
CASSLGSSYNSPLHF
>TRBJ1-3|few|TRBV6-5|NA
TGTGCCAGCAGAAACACCGGGAACTCTGGAAACACCATATATTTT
CASRNTGNSGNTIYF
>TRBJ1-2|NA|TRBV4-3|NA
TGCGCCAGCAGCCCTAAGCCGGGAGGCTATGGCTACACCTTC
CASSPKPGGYGYTF
>TRBJ2-3|NA|TRBV4-1|NA
TGCGCCAGCAGCCAAGTAGTCAGGGACTCAGATACGCAGTATTTT
CASSQVVRDSDTQYF
>TRBJ1-5|NA|TRBV19|NA
TGTGCCAGTAATCCAGGGTCCGATCGGCCCCAGCATTTT
CASNPGSDRPQHF
>TRBJ1-6|NA|TRBV9|NA
TGTGCCAGCAGCGCTTCAGGATATAATTCACCCCTCCACTTT
CASSASGYNSPLHF
>TRBJ1-5|NA|TRBV4-1|NA
TGCGCCAGCAGCCAAGAGACGGGGGGGCCTAATCAGCCCCAGCATTTT
CASSQETGGPNQPQHF
>TRBJ2-7|NA|TRBV18|TRBD1
TGTGCCAGCTCACCACAGGTGGGACAGGGGGTATACGGGCAGTACTTC
CASSPQVGQGVYGQYF